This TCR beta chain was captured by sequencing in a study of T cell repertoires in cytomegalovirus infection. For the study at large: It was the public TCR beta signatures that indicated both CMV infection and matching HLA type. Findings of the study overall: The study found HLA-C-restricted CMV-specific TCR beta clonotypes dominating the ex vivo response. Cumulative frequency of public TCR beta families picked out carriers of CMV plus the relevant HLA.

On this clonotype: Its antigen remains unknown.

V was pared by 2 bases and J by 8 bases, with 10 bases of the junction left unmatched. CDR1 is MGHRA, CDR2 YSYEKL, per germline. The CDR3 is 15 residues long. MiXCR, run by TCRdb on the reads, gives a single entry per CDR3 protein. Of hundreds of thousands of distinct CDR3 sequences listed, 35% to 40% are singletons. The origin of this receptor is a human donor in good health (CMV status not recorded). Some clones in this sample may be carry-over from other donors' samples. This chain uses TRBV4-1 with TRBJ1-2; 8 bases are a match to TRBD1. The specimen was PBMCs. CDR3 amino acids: CASSQYADRAGGYTF. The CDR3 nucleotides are TGCGCCAGCAGCCAATACGCGGACAGGGCTGGAGGCTACACCTTC.